This T cell receptor beta chain was recovered during a study of T cells in Graves' hyperthyroidism and ophthalmopathy. About the study: Peripheral blood was secured at the point of initial diagnosis, before any treatment.

Diagnoses were established using clinical symptoms, serum thyroxine and TRAb, thyroid ultrasound and orbital computed tomography. Trimming removed 5 bases at V and 1 base at J, with 18 bases between. This CDR3 region has 17 residues. Looked up from germline, CDR1 is LNHDA and CDR2 is SQIVND (reference sequence). Comment on this clonotype: Its matching antigen is unknown.

Template material for amplifying TCR beta CDR3 regions consisted of RNA transcripts. TCR CDR3 underwent first-round RT-PCR with the HTBI primer set. TCRdb ran MiXCR on the multiplex PCR reads and lists one entry per CDR3 protein. The sample shows approximately 380,000 distinct CDR3 sequences, around an eighth of them seen only once. Study results and caveats: Blood also contained most expanded thyroid clonotypes above 0.001.

The chain recombines TRBV19 with TRBJ2-1, with D maybe TRBD2 (5 bases). This clonotype was obtained from a man aged 50 to 60 with Graves' ophthalmopathy. The specimen was blood. DNA of the CDR3: TGTGCCAGTAGTGGAGGACCCCCGGGTAGGTCCTACAATGAGCAGTTCTTC. Amino acid sequence: CASSGGPPGRSYNEQFF. Using reference TRBV19 and TRBJ2-1 for the parts outside the CDR3, the full variable domain is DGGITQSPKYLFRKEGQNVTLSCEQNLNHDAMYWYRQDPGQGLRLIYYSQIVNDFQKGDIAEGYSVSREKKESFPLTVTSAQKNPTAFYLCASSGGPPGRSYNEQFFGPGTRLTVL.